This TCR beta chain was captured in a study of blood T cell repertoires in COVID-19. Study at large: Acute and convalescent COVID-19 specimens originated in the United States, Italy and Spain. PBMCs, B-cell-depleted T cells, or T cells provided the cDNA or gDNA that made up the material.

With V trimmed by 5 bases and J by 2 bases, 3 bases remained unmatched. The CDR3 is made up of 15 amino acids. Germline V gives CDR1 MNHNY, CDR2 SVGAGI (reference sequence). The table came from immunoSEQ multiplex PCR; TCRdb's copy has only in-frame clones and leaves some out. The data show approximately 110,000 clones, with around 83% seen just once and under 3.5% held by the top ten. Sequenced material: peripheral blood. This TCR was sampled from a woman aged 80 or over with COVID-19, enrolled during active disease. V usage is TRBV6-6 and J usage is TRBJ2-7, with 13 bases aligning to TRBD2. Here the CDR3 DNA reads TGTGCCAGCAGTCGAGGGACTAGCGGGGCCTACGAGCAGTACTTC. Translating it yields CASSRGTSGAYEQYF.